This entry concerns a single T cell receptor beta chain. This clonotype showed up just a few times. What this receptor recognizes is not known. Base qualities are missing; no much larger clone stands one base away. The data are from a study of T-cell memory formation after mild COVID-19 (dated by TCRdb to the early 2020s). As for the study more broadly: TCR sequence clusters from the two donors were largely donor specific. In two donors, T-cell clones that expanded and contracted after mild COVID-19 were tracked by sequencing TCRalpha and TCRbeta repertoires over time. The cohort comprised two young, previously healthy adult volunteers, one female and one male.

Ficoll-Paque density gradient centrifugation was used to isolate PBMCs. Data came from an Illumina NovaSeq 6000. Using 5'RACE with constant-segment primers, TCRalpha and TCRbeta cDNA libraries were constructed, with sample barcodes and unique molecular identifiers added in the process. RNA was extracted from every sample with Trizol reagent. Libraries were amplified in two PCR steps, with a second sample barcode and Illumina TruSeq adapters added in the second step. Sequencing of the libraries was done on an Illumina NovaSeq, producing 2 x 150 bp paired-end reads. As for the authors' bioinformatics: Demultiplexing of reads and collapsing into UMI-guided consensus sequences were performed with migec v1.2.7. Using mixcr v2.1.11, the UMI consensuses were aligned to TRA and TRB V and J templates and assembled into clonotypes. Clonotypes were classified as expanded or contracted when called significant by both edgeR and NoisET, with noise models trained on biological replicates. For edgeR calls, the thresholds were a false discovery rate-adjusted p below 0.01 and a log2 fold-change of 1. PCA with hierarchical clustering of max-normalized trajectories of the 1000 most abundant clonotypes was used as exploratory dynamics analysis. Separately sequenced CD4+ and CD8+ repertoires were used to assign a CD4 or CD8 phenotype to each responding clone. TCRdb trimmed the raw reads at Q25, called clones with MiXCR and kept productive beta chains. Records with the same CDR3 protein are collapsed into one entry carrying the most frequent genes and DNA. It is TCRdb's table, rather than the study itself, that gives the V and J calls and clone size. This sample has roughly 89,000 distinct CDR3 sequences in its table, and approximately 13% of those were observed once. The top ten clonotypes cover about 27% of the sample.

Points the paper makes about the study in general: Contracting CD4+ clones were located mainly in the CM and EM memory subsets, whereas CD8+ clones were found to be enriched in EMRA. SARS-CoV-2 specificity was not confirmed for the second-wave clones peaking on day 37. From day 15 to 85, contracting clones showed balanced CD4/CD8 phenotypes, whereas a second wave of clones that expanded from day 15 to 37 leaned towards CD4+. Only a couple of mild cases were covered in the study, and larger cohorts including severe cases with pre-infection samples were considered necessary. The detection of some responding clones in pre-infection memory suggests that pre-existing cross-reactive memory T cells joined the SARS-CoV-2 response.

The CDR3 runs 13 residues from the cysteine to the phenylalanine. Left in the record is the CDR3 DNA by itself, 39 bases read in frame from the first base. The germline V gene provides CDR1 SNHLY and CDR2 FYNNEI. V drops 8 bases and J drops 4 bases, leaving 15 bases in between. The sequencing input was PBMCs or a T cell subset sorted from them (not recorded which). The rearrangement joined TRBV2 to TRBJ2-7; a tentative D match to TRBD2 spans 5 bases. The clonotype originates from an adult woman who had mild COVID-19 (a few samples of this study predate the infection). The sample titles of this study are shuffled in the database, so cell type and time point are left out; the donor was told from shared clones. The CDR3 protein: CASLLALGYEQYF. The nucleotide sequence reads as follows: TGTGCCAGCCTTCTAGCATTAGGTTACGAGCAGTACTTC.